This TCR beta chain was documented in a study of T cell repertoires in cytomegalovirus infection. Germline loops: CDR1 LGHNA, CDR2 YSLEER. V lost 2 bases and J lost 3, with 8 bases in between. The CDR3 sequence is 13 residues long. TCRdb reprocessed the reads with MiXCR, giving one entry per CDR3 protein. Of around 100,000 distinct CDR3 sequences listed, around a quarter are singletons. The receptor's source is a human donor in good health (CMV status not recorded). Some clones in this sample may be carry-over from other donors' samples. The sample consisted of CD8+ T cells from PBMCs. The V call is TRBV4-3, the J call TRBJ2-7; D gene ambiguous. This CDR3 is CASSQSYHYEQYF. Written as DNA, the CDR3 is TGCGCCAGCAGCCAAAGTTACCACTACGAGCAGTACTTC.